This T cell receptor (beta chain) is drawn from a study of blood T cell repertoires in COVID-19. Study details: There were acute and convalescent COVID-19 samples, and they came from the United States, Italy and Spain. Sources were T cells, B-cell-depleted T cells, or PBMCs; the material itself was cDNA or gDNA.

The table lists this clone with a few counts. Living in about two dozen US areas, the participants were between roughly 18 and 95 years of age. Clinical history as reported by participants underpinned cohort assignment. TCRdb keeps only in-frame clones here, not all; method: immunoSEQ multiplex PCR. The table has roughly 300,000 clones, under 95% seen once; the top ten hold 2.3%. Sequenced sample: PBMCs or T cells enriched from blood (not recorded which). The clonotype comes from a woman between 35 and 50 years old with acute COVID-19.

CDR3 in DNA: TGTGCCAGCAGGCCAACCAGGGGACAGGACTATGGCTACACCTTC. It specifies CASRPTRGQDYGYTF. The V gene is TRBV2, the J gene TRBJ1-2, with TRBD1 matching 8 bases. CDR3 length equals 15 residues. CDR1 is SNHLY and CDR2 is FYNNEI in the germline V gene. V shed 6 bases and J 3 bases; nucleotides not matched to a gene: 9.